This TCR beta chain was documented in a study of blood T cell repertoires in COVID-19. Study at large: Acute and convalescent COVID-19 specimens originated in the United States, Italy and Spain. Sample material is recorded as cDNA or gDNA derived from T cells, B-cell-depleted T cells, or PBMCs.

The authors' processing: Nucleated cell number was recorded as an estimate derived from reference gene primer amplification. The method was immunoSEQ multiplex PCR; TCRdb's version includes in-frame clones alone and lacks a portion of them. The V and J calls and clone size were taken over from that table, and D and trimming were inferred from the DNA. Among about 120,000 clones listed, about four fifths were seen once. Germline V lookup: CDR1 SGHDN, CDR2 FVKESK. Trimming removed 2 bases at V and 4 bases at J, with 6 bases between. The CDR3 runs to 14 residues. The TCR sequence derives from a man aged 55-75 years with active or convalescent COVID-19. Sequencing was done on a sample of peripheral blood. The chain recombines TRBV14 with TRBJ2-6; D gene uncertain. CDR3 amino acids: CASSQFLGANVLTF. The DNA for the CDR3 is TGTGCCAGCAGCCAATTCCTAGGGGCCAACGTCCTGACTTTC.